The rows below give T cell receptor beta chains drawn from one sample of a study of T cell clonotyping in hematopoietic cell transplantation. This table comes from immunoSEQ multiplex PCR, and its TCRdb copy is limited to in-frame clones, with some not included. The sample has approximately 50,000 clones, about nine tenths seen once; the top ten hold 5.9%. Sample: peripheral blood mononuclear cells, taken before stem cell transplant. Source of these receptors: a man between 60 and 75 years old with biphenotypic leukemia. Some clones in this sample may be carry-over from other donors' samples. Each CDR3 is given with its conserved first and last residue. D genes are given only for firm matches. Clone size is not always given. Where it is, it says once, few, many or a class for expanded clones.

CDR3 DNA	CDR3 protein	clone size	D gene	J gene	V gene
TGTGCCAGCAGCTCAGTTCTGGGTAGGTCCCCTGAAGCTTTCTTT	CASSSVLGRSPEAFF	.	.	TRBJ1-1	TRBV7-6
TGTGCCAGCAGCTTGTCCCTTATCTCCGGGGAGCTGTTTTTT	CASSLSLISGELFF	.	.	TRBJ2-2	TRBV5-4
TGTGCCAGCTCACCGAGTTTAGCGGGAGGTTCCTACGAGCAGTACTTC	CASSPSLAGGSYEQYF	.	TRBD2	TRBJ2-7	TRBV18
TGTGCCAGCAGAACAGGGCTAGCTAACTATGGCTACACCTTC	CASRTGLANYGYTF	.	.	TRBJ1-2	TRBV28
TGTGCCAGCAGCTTGGACACTAGGAGGGGAGGGTCCTACGAGCAGTACTTC	CASSLDTRRGGSYEQYF	once	TRBD2	TRBJ2-7	TRBV5-6
TGCGCCAGCGGACAGGGGGCCTACGAGCAGTACTTC	CASGQGAYEQYF	once	TRBD1	TRBJ2-7	TRBV5-1
TGTGCCACCAGAGCGGAGCAGTACTTC	CATRAEQYF	.	.	TRBJ2-7	TRBV5-8
TGTGCCAGCAGCTTAGTTGCGGGGGTTAAGAATCAGCCCCAGCATTTT	CASSLVAGVKNQPQHF	.	.	TRBJ1-5	TRBV7-2
TGCGCCAGCAGCTTGGCGGGATGGGGAAACACCATATATTTT	CASSLAGWGNTIYF	.	.	TRBJ1-3	TRBV5-1
TGTGCCAGCAGCTTAGAGTGGGACAGGGGACACTCTGGGGCCAACGTCCTGACTTTC	CASSLEWDRGHSGANVLTF	.	TRBD1	TRBJ2-6	TRBV7-6
TGTGCCAGCAGCGTGGGGGGAGCCTACAATGAGCAGTTCTTC	CASSVGGAYNEQFF	.	.	TRBJ2-1	TRBV7-9
TGTGCCAGCAGCCAGGAACTAGCGGGAGGTACGTACGAGCAGTACTTC	CASSQELAGGTYEQYF	.	TRBD2	TRBJ2-7	TRBV4-2
TGCGCCAGCAGCTTGTACGTGGAACTTGCAACTAATGAAAAACTGTTTTTT	CASSLYVELATNEKLFF	.	.	TRBJ1-4	TRBV5-1
TGTGCCAGCAACCGGTCCCCTAGCGGTGAAGAGACCCAGTACTTC	CASNRSPSGEETQYF	.	TRBD2	TRBJ2-5	TRBV6-5
TGTGCCAGCAGGCCCAGCCAGGGCTTCAATCAGCCCCAGCATTTT	CASRPSQGFNQPQHF	.	.	TRBJ1-5	TRBV28
TGTGCCAGCACCGCCTTGGTTGCAGGAGGAGCTTTTGAAGCTTTCTTT	CASTALVAGGAFEAFF	.	.	TRBJ1-1	TRBV5-6
TGTGCCAGCTACGGACCTAGCTATGGCTACACCTTC	CASYGPSYGYTF	.	.	TRBJ1-2	TRBV6-1
TGTGCCAGCAGTTCCGGGAGCACTGAAGCTTTCTTT	CASSSGSTEAFF	.	.	TRBJ1-1	TRBV27
TGTGCCAGCCAACTCCGTGGGGTGACTTTCTTT	CASQLRGVTFF	once	.	TRBJ1-1	TRBV6-1
TGTGCCAGCAGGGGGAGGGCTGTAGAAAAACTGTTTTTT	CASRGRAVEKLFF	.	.	TRBJ1-4	TRBV2
TGTGCCAGCTCCCTGACAGGGGAAGAAGGCGAAAAACTGTTTTTT	CASSLTGEEGEKLFF	.	TRBD1	TRBJ1-4	TRBV6-5
TGTGCCAACTCCAGGGGGCCTCAGCCCCAGCATTTT	CANSRGPQPQHF	.	TRBD1	TRBJ1-5	TRBV28
TGTGCCAGCAGCGGGGCCCCGGGGTATGGCTACACCTTC	CASSGAPGYGYTF	.	.	TRBJ1-2	TRBV9
TGCGCCAGCAGCTTGACAGGGGCCCAAGGCTACACCTTC	CASSLTGAQGYTF	.	TRBD1	TRBJ1-2	TRBV5-1
TGTGCCAGTAGTGCGGGGACATTGAACTATGGCTACACCTTC	CASSAGTLNYGYTF	.	.	TRBJ1-2	TRBV19
TGTGCCAGCAGCTCCAGGGTTTACGGCTATGGCTACACCTTC	CASSSRVYGYGYTF	.	.	TRBJ1-2	TRBV7-9
TGTGCCAGCAGCCGGGACGGGAACTATGGCTACACCTTC	CASSRDGNYGYTF	once	.	TRBJ1-2	TRBV7-8
TGTGCCATCACGAGGGGGCCGGAGACTAACTATGGCTACACCTTC	CAITRGPETNYGYTF	.	TRBD1	TRBJ1-2	TRBV10-3
TGTGCCAGCAGCCAGGGGACTACAGCAACTAATGAAAAACTGTTTTTT	CASSQGTTATNEKLFF	.	.	TRBJ1-4	TRBV4-2
TGTGCCAGCAGCTTAGAAGGGGTGAGGAACACCATATATTTT	CASSLEGVRNTIYF	once	.	TRBJ1-3	TRBV7-2
TGTGCCAGCTCAGGGGGGAACACTGAAGCTTTCTTT	CASSGGNTEAFF	.	.	TRBJ1-1	TRBV18
TGTGCCATCAGTGAAGGAACCAGGGCCTACGAGCAGTACTTC	CAISEGTRAYEQYF	.	.	TRBJ2-7	TRBV10-3
TGTGCCAGCTCACCACTACGGGATTATGGCTACACCTTC	CASSPLRDYGYTF	.	.	TRBJ1-2	TRBV18
TGTGCCAGCAGTTTCGGGACAGGGGGATTCGGGGGGCAGCCCCAGCATTTT	CASSFGTGGFGGQPQHF	.	TRBD1	TRBJ1-5	TRBV28
TGTGCCAGCAGTTTACCCTGGACAGGGGGCAATCTTGGCTACACCTTC	CASSLPWTGGNLGYTF	.	TRBD1	TRBJ1-2	TRBV28
TGTGCCAGCAGTGACTTTCGAGATTTTCAGTACTTC	CASSDFRDFQYF	.	.	TRBJ2-4	TRBV27
TGTGCCAGCAGCTGGCTCGGGACTAGCGGCACTAGCACAGATACGCAGTATTTT	CASSWLGTSGTSTDTQYF	.	TRBD2	TRBJ2-3	TRBV7-2
TGTGCCAGTAGTTGGGACAGGGGCTATGGCTACACCTTC	CASSWDRGYGYTF	.	TRBD1	TRBJ1-2	TRBV19
TGTGCCAGCAGCCAACTAGGGAGCAACACTGAAGCTTTCTTT	CASSQLGSNTEAFF	once	.	TRBJ1-1	TRBV14
TGTGCCAGCAGCCCCGGGACTAGCGGGAGTTTTTTACAGGAGACCCAGTACTTC	CASSPGTSGSFLQETQYF	.	TRBD2	TRBJ2-5	TRBV5-6
TGTGCCAGCAGCTCGGGGGGGTGGAACTATGGCTACACCTTC	CASSSGGWNYGYTF	.	.	TRBJ1-2	TRBV28
TGCGCCAGCAGCCAGATGTGGGGGTTGGACACTGAAGCTTTCTTT	CASSQMWGLDTEAFF	.	.	TRBJ1-1	TRBV4-3
TGTGCCAGCAGAACGGGCCGGAATGAGCAGTTCTTC	CASRTGRNEQFF	.	.	TRBJ2-1	TRBV28
TGTGCCTGGAGTAGGCGCCGTACGGCGAGGTATGGCTACACCTTC	CAWSRRRTARYGYTF	.	.	TRBJ1-2	TRBV30
TGCGCCAGCAGCTTGTGGGGGGGATTCCAAGAGACCCAGTACTTC	CASSLWGGFQETQYF	.	TRBD2	TRBJ2-5	TRBV5-1
TGTGCCAGCAGTCCGCGACTGGCAGGCTACGAGCAGTACTTC	CASSPRLAGYEQYF	.	.	TRBJ2-7	TRBV27
TGTGCCAGCAGTTCCCGGGACGGGCCAGGGGGGGAGCAGTACTTC	CASSSRDGPGGEQYF	.	.	TRBJ2-7	TRBV28
TGCAGTGCTAGAGGCAGGTACGAGCAGTACTTC	CSARGRYEQYF	.	.	TRBJ2-7	TRBV20-1
TGTGCCAGCAGCCGAAGCGGGAACACCGGGGAGCTGTTTTTT	CASSRSGNTGELFF	once	.	TRBJ2-2	TRBV7-3
TGTGCCAGCAGCTTCCAAAGTACAGGAACCTATGGCTACACCTTC	CASSFQSTGTYGYTF	.	.	TRBJ1-2	TRBV7-2